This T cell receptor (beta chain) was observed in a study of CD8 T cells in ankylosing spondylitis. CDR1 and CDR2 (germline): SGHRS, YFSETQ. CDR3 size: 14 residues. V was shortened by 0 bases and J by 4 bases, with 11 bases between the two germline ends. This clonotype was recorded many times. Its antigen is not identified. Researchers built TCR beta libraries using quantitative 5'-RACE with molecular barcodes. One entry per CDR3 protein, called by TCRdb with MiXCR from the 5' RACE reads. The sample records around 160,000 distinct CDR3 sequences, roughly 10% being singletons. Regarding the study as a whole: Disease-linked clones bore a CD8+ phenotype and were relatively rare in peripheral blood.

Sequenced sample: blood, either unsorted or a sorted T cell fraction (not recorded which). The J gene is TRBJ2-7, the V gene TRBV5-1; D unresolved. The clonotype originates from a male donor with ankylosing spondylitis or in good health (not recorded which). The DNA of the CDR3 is TGCGCCAGCAGCTTGGACTTGCGGCAGTACGAGCAGTACTTC. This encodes CASSLDLRQYEQYF.